The 9 T cell receptor beta chains reported below all come from one sample, sequenced in a study of lymphopenia after photon versus proton radiotherapy (dated by TCRdb to between 2018 and 2020). The library was prepared using the immunoSEQ multiplex PCR assay. Imported from immuneACCESS, the table was reduced by TCRdb to in-frame sequences with V and J called. These copies leave out some clones; in studies compared against another copy, an unresolved V gene accounts for under half, and the cause of the remainder is not known. This sample comprises about 16,000 clones, about nine tenths of them detected only once. The ten largest clones represent 55% to 70% of the sample. The specimen comprised peripheral blood, sampled from a patient treated with proton-based radiotherapy. All receptors derive from a woman aged 60-75 years with cholangiocarcinoma. Some clones in this sample may be carry-over from other donors' samples.

The chain carries TRBV6-5 and TRBJ2-5; 13 positions match TRBD2. V shed 10 bases, J shed 9 bases, and the junction held 5 bases outside the gene matches. The germline V gene has CDR1 MNHEY and CDR2 SVGAGI. This CDR3 is built from 12 residues. The CDR3 DNA reads TGTGCCACACGGACTAGCGGGGGTGCCCAGTACTTC. Translated: CATRTSGGAQYF.

The rearrangement uses TRBV25-1 and TRBJ2-3; 8 nucleotides align to TRBD2. Germline V lookup: CDR1 MGHDK, CDR2 SYGVNS. This CDR3 region has 15 residues. Losses at the gene ends were 3 bases for V and 1 base for J; bases not matched to a gene: 3. The CDR3 sequence: CASSDVGGGTDTQYF. The CDR3, as DNA: TGTGCCAGCAGTGACGTCGGGGGGGGCACAGATACGCAGTATTTT.

The gene calls are TRBV19 and TRBJ2-7; the match to TRBD1 covers 7 bases. The ends lost 4 bases at V and 1 base at J; junction bases unmatched: 4. From germline, CDR1 is LNHDA and CDR2 SQIVND (reference sequence). The CDR3 contains 14 residues. This CDR3 is CASSTGGRSYEQYF. Here the CDR3 DNA reads TGTGCCAGTAGTACAGGGGGTCGGTCCTACGAGCAGTACTTC. The full variable domain, with the rest looked up from reference TRBV19 and TRBJ2-7, is DGGITQSPKYLFRKEGQNVTLSCEQNLNHDAMYWYRQDPGQGLRLIYYSQIVNDFQKGDIAEGYSVSREKKESFPLTVTSAQKNPTAFYLCASSTGGRSYEQYFGPGTRLTVT.

The rearrangement joins TRBV10-1 to TRBJ2-3; perhaps TRBD2 as D (5 bases). V was trimmed by 4 bases and J by 8 bases, leaving 13 bases between them. The CDR3 runs to 13 residues. CDR1 and CDR2 from the germline V gene are WNHNN and SYGVQD (reference sequence). CDR3 sequence: CASSVVRGGTQYF. CDR3 sequence (DNA): TGCGCCAGCAGTGTGGTACGGGGTGGTACGCAGTATTTT.

The chain carries TRBV18 and TRBJ1-4, with no clear D. CDR3 length equals 13 residues. Germline V lookup: CDR1 KGHSH, CDR2 LQKENI. V was shortened by 2 bases and J by 7 bases, with 8 bases between the two germline ends. For the CDR3, the DNA is TGTGCCAGCTCACCATCGAGTGGTGAAAAACTGTTTTTT. It yields the protein CASSPSSGEKLFF. Looking up the rest from reference TRBV18 and TRBJ1-4 gives the full variable domain: NAGVMQNPRHLVRRRGQEARLRCSPMKGHSHVYWYRQLPEEGLKFMVYLQKENIIDESGMPKERFSAEFPKEGPSILRIQQVVRGDSAAYFCASSPSSGEKLFFGSGTQLSVL.

This chain connects TRBV20-1 to TRBJ1-2; no definite D call. Looked up from germline, CDR1 is DFQATT and CDR2 is SNEGSKA (reference sequence). Trimming removed 6 bases from V and 5 bases from J, with 10 bases in between. The CDR3 contains 11 residues. CDR3 sequence reads: CSAHEGYGYTF. DNA for the CDR3: TGCAGTGCCCACGAAGGGTATGGCTACACCTTC.

The rearrangement links TRBV5-5 to TRBJ2-7; 10 nucleotides line up with TRBD2. With V trimmed by 4 bases and J by 4 bases, 5 bases remained unmatched. The CDR3 is made up of 14 amino acids. Germline values: CDR1 SGHKS, CDR2 YYEKEE (reference sequence). Here the CDR3 reads CASSHGLAVYEQYF. CDR3 nucleotide sequence: TGTGCCAGCAGCCACGGACTAGCGGTTTACGAGCAGTACTTC.

The rearrangement joins TRBV7-2 to TRBJ2-5; tentative D call: TRBD1 (5 bases). V lost 2 bases, J lost 5 bases, and 12 bases lay in between. The CDR3 sequence is 14 residues long. Per germline, CDR1 SGHTA and CDR2 FQGNSA. DNA for the CDR3: TGTGCCAGCAGCTTACAGGGTAGTTTGGAGACCCAGTACTTC. Protein sequence: CASSLQGSLETQYF.

The chain couples TRBV2 to TRBJ1-3; D gene uncertain. The V end was cut by 6 bases, the J end by 2 bases, with 11 bases between. The germline gives CDR1 SNHLY, CDR2 FYNNEI. This CDR3 region has 14 residues. Written as DNA, the CDR3 is TGTGCCAGCAGGCCCATGGTTGCTGGAAACACCATATATTTT. Protein sequence: CASRPMVAGNTIYF.